Listed below are T cell receptor beta chains from one sample, sequenced in a study of blood T cells in healthy people across ages. TCRdb reprocessed the 5' RACE reads with MiXCR, giving one entry per CDR3 protein. The table has roughly 650,000 distinct CDR3 sequences, 32% seen once. Specimen: blood. These receptor sequences come from a woman of 80 years or more in good health. Both conserved end residues are part of each CDR3. Fields, in order: V gene, J gene, D gene, clone size, CDR3 DNA, CDR3 protein. D genes are given only for firm matches. Rows give clone size only sometimes, using once, few, many, or a class for an expanded clone.

v_gene: TRBV4-1
j_gene: TRBJ1-3
d_gene: -
abundance: once
CDR3nt: TGCGCCAGCAGCCAGAAGACATTCTCTGGAAACACCATATATTTT
CDR3aa: CASSQKTFSGNTIYF

v_gene: TRBV6-6
j_gene: TRBJ1-3
d_gene: TRBD1
abundance: few
CDR3nt: TGTGCCAGCAGTCCTCGACAGGGGACGTCCGGAAACACCATATATTTT
CDR3aa: CASSPRQGTSGNTIYF

v_gene: TRBV6-6
j_gene: TRBJ2-7
d_gene: -
abundance: many
CDR3nt: TGTGCCACTCGCAGTCTCCGGTACGAGCAGTACTTC
CDR3aa: CATRSLRYEQYF

v_gene: TRBV27
j_gene: TRBJ2-1
d_gene: TRBD1
abundance: -
CDR3nt: TGTGCCAGCAGTTTCTCCCGGGACAGGGCCAATGGGCAGTTCTTC
CDR3aa: CASSFSRDRANGQFF

v_gene: TRBV28
j_gene: TRBJ2-7
d_gene: TRBD1
abundance: many
CDR3nt: TGTGCCAGCAGTTTACTACAGGGGAAATACGAGCAGTACTTC
CDR3aa: CASSLLQGKYEQYF

v_gene: TRBV7-2
j_gene: TRBJ2-7
d_gene: TRBD2
abundance: -
CDR3nt: TGTGCCAGCAGCTTACGTGGTAGCGGGGGGGGGTACGAGCAGTACTTC
CDR3aa: CASSLRGSGGGYEQYF

v_gene: TRBV7-9
j_gene: TRBJ2-7
d_gene: -
abundance: many
CDR3nt: TGTGCCAGCAGCTTCAGTTTCCGACAGACCTACGAGCAGTACTTC
CDR3aa: CASSFSFRQTYEQYF

v_gene: TRBV20-1
j_gene: TRBJ2-7
d_gene: TRBD2
abundance: -
CDR3nt: TGCAGTGCTAGTAAAGCGGGGGGGGCCTACGAGCAGTACTTC
CDR3aa: CSASKAGGAYEQYF

v_gene: TRBV5-1
j_gene: TRBJ1-2
d_gene: -
abundance: many
CDR3nt: TGCGCCAGCAGCTTGGAGGGGGGTACCGGCTATGGCTACACCTTC
CDR3aa: CASSLEGGTGYGYTF

v_gene: TRBV7-9
j_gene: TRBJ2-2
d_gene: TRBD1
abundance: many
CDR3nt: TGTGCCAGCAGCCGGGGACAGACGACGAACACCGGGGAGCTGTTTTTT
CDR3aa: CASSRGQTTNTGELFF

v_gene: TRBV30
j_gene: TRBJ2-5
d_gene: TRBD1
abundance: -
CDR3nt: TGTGCCTGGAGAGAAACAGGGGGAGGGACCCAGTACTTC
CDR3aa: CAWRETGGGTQYF

v_gene: TRBV20-1
j_gene: TRBJ2-7
d_gene: TRBD1
abundance: many
CDR3nt: TGCAGTGCTAGTGGCCCGGGACAGACGCGAGGGGAGCAGTACTTC
CDR3aa: CSASGPGQTRGEQYF

v_gene: TRBV5-6
j_gene: TRBJ2-7
d_gene: -
abundance: many
CDR3nt: TGTGCCAGCAGCTTCCCGGGACGGAACTACGAGCAGTACTTC
CDR3aa: CASSFPGRNYEQYF

v_gene: TRBV7-9
j_gene: TRBJ2-3
d_gene: TRBD1
abundance: -
CDR3nt: TGTGCCAGCAGTCTTTCGGGAAGGGGGACAGATGCGCAGTATTTT
CDR3aa: CASSLSGRGTDAQYF

v_gene: TRBV5-5
j_gene: TRBJ2-2
d_gene: -
abundance: -
CDR3nt: TGTGCCAGCACCCTGCCAGTGGGGACCGGGGAGCTGTTTTTT
CDR3aa: CASTLPVGTGELFF

v_gene: TRBV7-2
j_gene: TRBJ2-5
d_gene: TRBD1
abundance: -
CDR3nt: TGTGCCAGCAGCCCCGACAGGGGATGGGCTGAGACCCAGTACTTC
CDR3aa: CASSPDRGWAETQYF

v_gene: TRBV10-3
j_gene: TRBJ1-6
d_gene: -
abundance: few
CDR3nt: TGTGCCATCAGTGATCCGAATTCACCCCTCCACTTT
CDR3aa: CAISDPNSPLHF

v_gene: TRBV12-3/TRBV12-4
j_gene: TRBJ1-1
d_gene: TRBD1
abundance: few
CDR3nt: TGTGCCAGCACGACAGGGTTGGACACTGAAGCTTTCTTT
CDR3aa: CASTTGLDTEAFF